The clone carrying this T cell receptor beta chain was counted between two and nine times. Its matching antigen is unknown. Germline-derived CDR1 and CDR2 are SGDLS and YYNGEE. The ends were cut back, 4 bases at V and 6 bases at J, with 11 bases in the middle. CDR3 length: 12 residues. TCRdb recomputed calls from the 5' RACE reads with MiXCR, one row per CDR3 protein. The sample holds hundreds of thousands of distinct CDR3 sequences; approximately 21% are singletons and the top ten take about 8.2%. The entry originates in a study of T-cell memory formation after mild COVID-19. Study-level information: Each donor largely had its own TCR clusters. Study outcomes and limitations: Among clones peaking at day 37 in the second wave, SARS-CoV-2 specificity remained unconfirmed.

The sequenced material came from PBMCs or a T cell subset sorted from them (not recorded which). This receptor was obtained from an adult woman who had mild COVID-19 (a few samples of this study predate the infection). Cell type and time point are not known. This chain uses TRBV9 with TRBJ2-7, with unresolved D. CDR3 DNA: TGTGCCAGCAGCTCCGAGTTTGGCGAGCAGTACTTC. Translation gives CASSSEFGEQYF.